What follows are 3 T cell receptor beta chains derived from one specimen sequenced in a study of blood T cell repertoires in COVID-19. Sequenced by immunoSEQ multiplex PCR; TCRdb stores in-frame clones only, minus some. The sample consists of some 150,000 clones, about nine tenths of them appearing once. Input material: peripheral blood. The receptors stem from a human donor in a cohort sampled during active COVID-19.

There are a few counts of this clone. The V call is TRBV5-1, the J call TRBJ1-6; D gene ambiguous. Deletions cut 4 bases from V and 0 bases from J, with 14 bases between. The CDR3 is made up of 17 amino acids. Germline V gives CDR1 SGHRS, CDR2 YFSETQ. The CDR3 loop is CASSRQTPSSYNSPLHF. CDR3 nucleotide sequence: TGCGCCAGCAGCCGCCAGACACCGAGCTCCTATAATTCACCCCTCCACTTT. Drawing the rest from reference TRBV5-1 and TRBJ1-6, the complete variable domain is KAGVTQTPRYLIKTRGQQVTLSCSPISGHRSVSWYQQTPGQGLQFLFEYFSETQRNKGNFPGRFSGRQFSNSRSEMNVSTLELGDSALYLCASSRQTPSSYNSPLHFGNGTRLTVT.

The chain combines TRBV7-3 with TRBJ2-1, with D possibly matching TRBD2 (6 bases). V was trimmed by 3 bases and J by 5 bases, leaving 11 bases between them. CDR1 is SGHTA, CDR2 FQGTGA, per germline. This CDR3 region has 14 residues. The DNA of the CDR3 is TGTGCCAGCAGCTTCGGGACTTTGAACAATGAGCAGTTCTTC. Translation gives CASSFGTLNNEQFF.

The rearrangement joins TRBV6-2 or TRBV6-3 to TRBJ1-5, with D perhaps TRBD1 (6 bases). This CDR3 has 15 residues. The germline gives CDR1 MNHEY, CDR2 SVGEGT. The V end lost 5 bases, the J end lost 4 bases, and 15 bases lay between the germline ends. The CDR3, as DNA: TGTGCCAGCAGTCAATCGACAGGCGGTAATCAGCCCCAGCATTTT. It is translated as CASSQSTGGNQPQHF.